This TCR beta chain was recovered during a study of T cells after posttransplantation cyclophosphamide. Findings and limits, study-wide: Recipient CMV seropositivity and CMV reactivation strongly tracked TRB clonality.

Germline CDR1 and CDR2: SGDLS and YYNGEE. The CDR3 is 13 amino acids. Trimming left V 4 bases short and J 0 bases short, with 7 bases between. The protocol was immunoSEQ multiplex PCR, while the TCRdb copy is restricted to in-frame clones and leaves out a portion. The sample records around 12,000 clones, 85% to 95% being singletons. Details on this clone: Its target is not known.

The sample consisted of naive CD8+ T cells sorted from PBMCs. The TCR was taken from a man aged 25 to 40 in good health and a related stem cell transplant donor. The chain carries TRBV9 and TRBJ1-1; no clear D gene. As DNA, the CDR3 is TGTGCCAGCAGCCCTTATATGAACACTGAAGCTTTCTTT. It encodes CASSPYMNTEAFF.